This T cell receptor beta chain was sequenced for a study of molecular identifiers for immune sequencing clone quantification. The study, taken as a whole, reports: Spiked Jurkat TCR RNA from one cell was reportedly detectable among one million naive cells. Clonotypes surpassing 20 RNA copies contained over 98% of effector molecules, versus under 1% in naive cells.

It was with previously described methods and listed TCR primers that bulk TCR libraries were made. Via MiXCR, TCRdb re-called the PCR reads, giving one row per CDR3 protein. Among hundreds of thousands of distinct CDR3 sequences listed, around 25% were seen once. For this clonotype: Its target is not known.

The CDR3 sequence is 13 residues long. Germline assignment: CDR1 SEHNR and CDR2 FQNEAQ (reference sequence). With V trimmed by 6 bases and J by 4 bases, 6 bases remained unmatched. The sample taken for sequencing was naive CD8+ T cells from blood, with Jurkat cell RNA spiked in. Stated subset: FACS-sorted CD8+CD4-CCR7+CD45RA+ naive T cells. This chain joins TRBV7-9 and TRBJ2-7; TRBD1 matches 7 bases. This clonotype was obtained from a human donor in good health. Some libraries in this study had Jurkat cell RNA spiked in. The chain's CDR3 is CASRGQNLYEQYF. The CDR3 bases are TGTGCCAGCAGGGGACAGAACCTATACGAGCAGTACTTC.